Listed below are T cell receptor beta chains from one sample, sequenced in a study of vaccination and CD4 T cells after COVID-19. TCRdb reprocessed the PCR reads with MiXCR, giving one entry per CDR3 protein. The sample carries approximately 17,000 distinct CDR3 sequences, around 40% recorded once. Antigens for these TCRs are unknown. Sequenced material: CD4+ T cells from blood, cultured in vitro, taken after SARS-CoV-2 vaccination. The receptors stem from a human donor who had recovered from COVID-19. The CDR3 runs from the conserved cysteine through the conserved F or W. A D gene is named only where the DNA matches it firmly. For some rows the clone size is stated as once, few or many, or as a class when expanded; others skip it.

>TRBV5-4|NA|TRBJ1-4|NA
CASSPESGSYTEKLFF
TGTGCCAGCAGCCCCGAGTCGGGCAGCTATACTGAAAAACTGTTTTTT
>TRBV18|TRBD1|TRBJ2-3|NA
CASSPTRQGSTDTQYF
TGTGCCAGCTCACCTACGAGACAGGGTTCCACAGATACGCAGTATTTT
>TRBV7-8|TRBD2|TRBJ2-7|medium-sized
CASSLGTSGRGIWAYEQYF
TGTGCCAGCAGCCTCGGGACTAGCGGGAGAGGAATTTGGGCCTACGAGCAGTACTTC
>TRBV11-2|TRBD1|TRBJ2-5|NA
CASSYRDREGETQYF
TGTGCCAGCAGCTACCGGGACAGGGAAGGCGAGACCCAGTACTTC
>TRBV6-1|TRBD1|TRBJ1-2|NA
CASSEHYQDRGNGYTF
TGTGCCAGCAGTGAACACTACCAGGACAGGGGAAATGGCTACACCTTC
>TRBV20-1|TRBD2|TRBJ2-1|NA
CSAIHPAGGPRGQFF
TGCAGTGCTATCCACCCAGCGGGAGGCCCCAGGGGGCAGTTCTTC
>TRBV27|NA|TRBJ1-6|few
CASSTFRGQNSPLHF
TGTGCCAGCAGCACTTTTAGGGGTCAAAATTCACCCCTCCACTTT
>TRBV20-1|NA|TRBJ2-5|NA
CSASRSRGQETQYF
TGCAGTGCTAGTAGGTCGCGGGGCCAAGAGACCCAGTACTTC
>TRBV11-2|NA|TRBJ2-7|once
CASRPRTSSYEQYF
TGTGCCAGCAGACCCCGGACAAGCTCCTACGAGCAGTACTTC
>TRBV2|NA|TRBJ1-1|NA
CASSEARLGENTEAFF
TGTGCCAGCAGTGAAGCCCGGTTGGGCGAGAACACTGAAGCTTTCTTT